This TCR beta chain was identified in a study of tumor-infiltrating lymphocytes in primary liver carcinoma. This clonotype has a single count. The antigen is not known. A junction boundary mismatches the germline segment, possibly from a read error. Broader study findings: Overlap in tumor-adjacent and tumor-blood pairs fell below that of tumor region pairs.

With a constant-region primer, TCR beta cDNA was made from around 530 ng of total RNA. Generation of the TCR beta libraries relied on three nested multiplex PCR rounds using slightly modified ARM-PCR. TRBV1-TRBV30 forward primers paired with a C-beta reverse primer drove the first two PCR rounds, about 9 cycles each. One entry per CDR3 protein, called by TCRdb with MiXCR from the multiplex PCR reads. The sample comprises just over 30,000 distinct CDR3 sequences, less than 75% of which are singletons, and around a third rests with the top ten. For each extraction, RNA and DNA were obtained together from about 19-30 mg of unsorted bulk tissue. This CDR3 contains 18 residues. The germline V gene encodes CDR1 SGHNT and CDR2 YYREEE (reference sequence).

The chain has TRBV5-4 and TRBJ2-3, with D perhaps TRBD1 (6 bases). The sequence derives from a woman younger than 45 with primary liver carcinoma and hepatitis B virus infection. The sample comprised liver tumor tissue from sampling region 3. Noted subset: tumor region T3, left-lateral pole. The CDR3 here is CANSNPAASRSRTDAQYF. DNA of the CDR3: TGTGCCAACAGTAACCCGGCAGCTAGCAGGAGTCGGACAGATGCGCAGTATTTT.